This TCR beta chain came from a study of blood T cell repertoires in COVID-19 (TCRdb year 2020). Concerning the study at large: Collaborator samples came from the United States, Italy and Spain and covered acute and convalescent phases of COVID-19. A freely available public database, intended as a resource for researchers studying the immune response to SARS-CoV-2, is where the repertoires were released. The prospective study material was composed of cDNA or gDNA derived from T cells, B-cell-depleted T cells, or PBMCs. Where available, HLA class I and class II types were obtained from metadata supplied by the sample provider rather than from assay-based typing. The samples were drawn from two sources: the first 160 participants of the ongoing ImmuneRACE study, and 1,254 subjects contributed by 6 global collaborators. Deeply sampled blood TCRbeta repertoires from subjects exposed to, actively infected with, or recovered from COVID-19 were included in the dataset. Sample metadata almost always included a de-identified subject ID, COVID-19 status, age in years and sex.

CDR3 length: 12 amino acids, cysteine to phenylalanine. Only the CDR3 part of the read is kept: 36 bases, read in frame from the first base. The junction shows trimming of 5 bases on V and 8 bases on J, plus 10 bases between the germline ends. The germline V gene (reference sequence) provides CDR1 MNHEY and CDR2 SMNVEV. As regards this clone: Its antigen target is currently unknown. Within one base of it there is no much larger clone, and no base qualities were kept.

Results the study describes overall, beyond this receptor: The amount of clinical and demographic metadata varied by source and participant and was provided uncurated.

TCRbeta CDR3 regions were amplified from genomic DNA using the immunoSEQ Assay, a bias-controlled multiplex PCR. Under the source paper's analysis protocol: Nucleated cell counts per sample were estimated from amplification of reference gene primers within the assay. To quantify the absolute abundance of each unique TCRbeta CDR3 rearrangement, sequence reads were collapsed and filtered. For each sample, productive Simpson clonality was calculated as the square root of Simpson's diversity index across productive rearrangements. Here the immuneACCESS table is served through TCRdb, limited to in-frame sequences with V and J called. Missing clones are a known gap in these copies; in checked studies unresolved V genes cover under half, and the rest lacks a known reason. V, J and clone size derive from that table, while D and trimming were established from the DNA sequence. Across this sample there are about 150,000 clones, with approximately 90% seen only once. The ten most abundant clones make up approximately 3% of the sample.

Collaborating institutions collected whole blood in K2EDTA tubes following their own protocols. Collaborator samples were shipped for TCRbeta analysis as frozen whole blood, isolated PBMCs, or DNA extracted from either sample type. The sequence was obtained from a woman aged 60-75 years with active COVID-19. The sample was peripheral blood. The chain joins TRBV27 to TRBJ2-1; D gene: possibly TRBD2, on 5 matching bases. The CDR3 protein: CASSVLGYEQFF. The sequenced DNA is TGTGCCAGCAGTGTACTAGGGTATGAGCAGTTCTTC.